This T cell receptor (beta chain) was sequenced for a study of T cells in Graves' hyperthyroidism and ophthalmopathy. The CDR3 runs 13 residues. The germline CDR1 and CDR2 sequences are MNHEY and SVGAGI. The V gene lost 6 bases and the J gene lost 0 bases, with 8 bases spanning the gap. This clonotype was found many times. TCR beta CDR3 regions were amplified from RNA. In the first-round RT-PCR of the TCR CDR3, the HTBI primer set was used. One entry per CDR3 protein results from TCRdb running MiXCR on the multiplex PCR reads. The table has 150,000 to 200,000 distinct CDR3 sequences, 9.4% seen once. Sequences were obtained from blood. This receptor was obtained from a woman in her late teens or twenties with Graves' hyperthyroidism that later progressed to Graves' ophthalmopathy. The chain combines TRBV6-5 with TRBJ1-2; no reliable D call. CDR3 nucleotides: TGTGCCAGCAGGCGGGTTGCTAACTATGGCTACACCTTC. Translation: CASRRVANYGYTF.